The 17 T cell receptor beta chains presented below share a single source sample, sequenced in a study of blood T cell repertoires in COVID-19. The protocol was immunoSEQ multiplex PCR, while the TCRdb copy is restricted to in-frame clones and leaves out a portion. The sample holds about 28,000 clones, about 90% seen once. Sequencing used peripheral blood. All receptors come from a human donor in a cohort sampled during active COVID-19.

This clone was seen a few times. The V call is TRBV6-5, the J call TRBJ1-5; D not resolved. Germline CDR1 MNHEY, CDR2 SVGAGI. This CDR3 has 14 amino acids. Trimming took 6 bases from V and 0 from J, leaving 9 bases between them. In DNA, the CDR3 is TGTGCCAGCAGCAAGTCAGATAGCAATCAGCCCCAGCATTTT. Translated: CASSKSDSNQPQHF.

This chain connects TRBV5-1 to TRBJ1-1, with TRBD1 matching over 8 bases. CDR1 SGHRS and CDR2 YFSETQ come from the germline V gene. Unmatched junction bases numbered 5, after V lost 1 base and J lost 0 bases. This CDR3 has 16 residues. The CDR3 sequence is CASSLQTGELNTEAFF. CDR3 nucleotides: TGCGCCAGCAGCTTGCAGACAGGGGAACTGAACACTGAAGCTTTCTTT.

The CDR3 DNA follows: TGCGCCAGCAGCCCCAGCGGGAGCACCGGGGAGCTGTTTTTT. This translates into CASSPSGSTGELFF. The J gene is TRBJ2-2, the V gene TRBV5-1, with 8 bases identical to TRBD2. Germline V gene sequence: CDR1 SGHRS, CDR2 YFSETQ. The V segment lost 4 bases and the J segment 4 bases; nucleotides outside the gene matches: 3. The CDR3 loop spans 14 amino acids.

V gene TRBV18 combines with J gene TRBJ1-2, with 7 bases fitting TRBD1. The CDR3 contains 14 residues. V shed 3 bases and J 6 bases; nucleotides not matched to a gene: 7. Germline V gene sequence: CDR1 KGHSH, CDR2 LQKENI. The CDR3, as DNA: TGTGCCAGCTCACCCCGACAGGGTACGGATGGCTACACCTTC. The encoded protein is CASSPRQGTDGYTF. Full variable domain (rest looked up from reference TRBV18 and TRBJ1-2): NAGVMQNPRHLVRRRGQEARLRCSPMKGHSHVYWYRQLPEEGLKFMVYLQKENIIDESGMPKERFSAEFPKEGPSILRIQQVVRGDSAAYFCASSPRQGTDGYTFGSGTRLTVV.

The CDR3 sequence: CASSQEQGSGELFF. DNA of the CDR3: TGTGCCAGCAGCCAAGAACAGGGGTCCGGGGAGCTGTTTTTT. The chain joins TRBV3-1 (or the pseudogene TRBV3-2) to TRBJ2-2; 7 nucleotides agree with TRBD1. The CDR3 consists of 14 residues. The J segment lost 6 bases and the V segment lost 0 bases, leaving 1 base of the junction unmatched. Germline CDR1 and CDR2: LGHDT and YNNKEL (reference sequence).

This clone appeared once. The V gene is TRBV30, the J gene TRBJ1-4; TRBD1 might be the D (5 bases). CDR1 and CDR2 (germline): GTSNPN, SVGIG (reference sequence). The CDR3 has 15 residues. The V and J ends lost 5 bases and 5 bases respectively, with 18 bases between them. CDR3 residues: CAWSPPGRENEKLFF. The CDR3, as DNA: TGTGCCTGGTCTCCCCCGGGACGGGAGAATGAAAAACTGTTTTTT.

As DNA, the CDR3 is TGTGCCAGCAGCCAAGGGGGAGCACAATATAGCAATCAGCCCCAGCATTTT. It yields the protein CASSQGGAQYSNQPQHF. The chain combines TRBV3-1 (or the pseudogene TRBV3-2) with TRBJ1-5, with D hard to call. CDR3 length equals 17 residues. Per the germline V gene, CDR1 is LGHDT and CDR2 is YNNKEL (reference sequence). V was cut by 1 base and J by 0 bases, with 13 bases left in between.

This clone was picked up one time. The V and J genes are TRBV7-2 and TRBJ2-7, with 7 bases matching TRBD2. From germline, CDR1 is SGHTA and CDR2 FQGNSA. The V segment lost 5 bases and the J segment 5 bases; nucleotides outside the gene matches: 12. This CDR3 region has 15 residues. CDR3 amino acids: CASSPSGGRGHEQYF. Written as DNA, the CDR3 is TGTGCCAGCAGCCCCTCCGGTGGGAGGGGCCACGAGCAGTACTTC.

V usage is TRBV5-1 and J usage is TRBJ1-2; 8 bases map to TRBD1. CDR1 is SGHRS and CDR2 is YFSETQ in the germline V gene. The V gene end was trimmed by 0 bases and the J gene end by 2 bases; junction bases not matched to a gene: 3. The CDR3 is made up of 15 amino acids. CDR3 coding DNA: TGCGCCAGCAGCTTGGGACAGGGGTACAACTATGGCTACACCTTC. As protein: CASSLGQGYNYGYTF.

This chain uses TRBV6-1 with TRBJ1-2; 8 bases agree with TRBD1. Trimming removed 3 bases from V and 2 bases from J; junction bases left unmatched: 5. Looked up from germline, CDR1 is MNHNS and CDR2 is SASEGT. The CDR3 is 15 residues long. The CDR3 loop reads CASSEQGAQNYGYTF. For the CDR3, the DNA is TGTGCCAGCAGTGAGCAGGGGGCCCAAAACTATGGCTACACCTTC.

This chain joins TRBV29-1 and TRBJ2-7; the match to TRBD2 covers 11 bases. V lost 5 bases, J lost 4 bases, and 10 bases stayed unmatched. CDR3 length: 15 amino acids. In germline, CDR1 is SQVTM, CDR2 ANQGSEA. Here the CDR3 DNA reads TGCAGCGTTCAGAAAGGGACTAGCGGAGTATACGAGCAGTACTTC. It codes for CSVQKGTSGVYEQYF.

V usage is TRBV6-5 and J usage is TRBJ1-1; 7 nucleotides agree with TRBD1. CDR1 and CDR2 (germline): MNHEY, SVGAGI. This CDR3 is built from 13 residues. Losses at the gene ends were 11 bases for V and 0 bases for J; bases not matched to a gene: 6. CDR3 protein: CASRRGLNTEAFF. In DNA form, the CDR3 reads TGTGCCTCTAGAAGGGGGCTGAACACTGAAGCTTTCTTT.

V usage is TRBV27 and J usage is TRBJ2-5, with a weak D call TRBD1 (6 bases). The V gene lost 3 bases and the J gene lost 5 bases, with 16 bases spanning the gap. Germline values: CDR1 MNHEY, CDR2 SMNVEV (reference sequence). This CDR3 contains 15 residues. The CDR3 loop is CASSLYQQGPETQYF. CDR3 sequence (DNA): TGTGCCAGCAGTTTGTATCAACAGGGCCCTGAGACCCAGTACTTC.

This chain links TRBV5-5 with TRBJ1-2; 7 bases are shared with TRBD1. The CDR3 consists of 13 residues. V trimming: 3 bases; J trimming: 8 bases; junction bases outside the gene matches: 7. Germline V CDR1 and CDR2: SGHKS, YYEKEE (reference sequence). CDR3 protein: CASSSQTGVGYTF. As DNA, the CDR3 is TGTGCCAGCAGCTCGCAAACAGGGGTCGGCTACACCTTC.

The genes are TRBV2 and TRBJ1-3, with D perhaps TRBD1 (6 bases). Trimming removed 1 base at V and 5 bases at J, with 12 bases between. The length of the CDR3 is 15 residues. Germline CDR1 is SNHLY and CDR2 is FYNNEI. The CDR3: CASSEVQGGRNTIYF. CDR3 DNA sequence: TGTGCCAGCAGTGAAGTACAGGGTGGTAGAAACACCATATATTTT.

The chain joins TRBV12-3 or TRBV12-4 to TRBJ1-2; D possibly corresponds to TRBD1 (6 bases). The V end was cut by 5 bases, the J end by 4 bases, with 8 bases between. The CDR3 length is 12 residues. DNA for the CDR3: TGTGCCAGCAGTGTGACAGGCTATGGCTACACCTTC. Amino acid sequence: CASSVTGYGYTF.

In this sample, this clone turned up once. The chain recombines TRBV18 with TRBJ1-6, with D uncertain. In germline, CDR1 is KGHSH, CDR2 LQKENI. Trimming cost V 3 bases and J 4 bases, with 31 bases left between them. The CDR3 totals 22 residues. CDR3 sequence (DNA): TGTGCCAGCTCACCGCGGCAGGTCGGGGAATGGTCAAGGGCCTCTTATAATTCACCCCTCCACTTT. Protein: CASSPRQVGEWSRASYNSPLHF. Filled out from reference TRBV18 and TRBJ1-6, the complete variable domain reads NAGVMQNPRHLVRRRGQEARLRCSPMKGHSHVYWYRQLPEEGLKFMVYLQKENIIDESGMPKERFSAEFPKEGPSILRIQQVVRGDSAAYFCASSPRQVGEWSRASYNSPLHFGNGTRLTVT.